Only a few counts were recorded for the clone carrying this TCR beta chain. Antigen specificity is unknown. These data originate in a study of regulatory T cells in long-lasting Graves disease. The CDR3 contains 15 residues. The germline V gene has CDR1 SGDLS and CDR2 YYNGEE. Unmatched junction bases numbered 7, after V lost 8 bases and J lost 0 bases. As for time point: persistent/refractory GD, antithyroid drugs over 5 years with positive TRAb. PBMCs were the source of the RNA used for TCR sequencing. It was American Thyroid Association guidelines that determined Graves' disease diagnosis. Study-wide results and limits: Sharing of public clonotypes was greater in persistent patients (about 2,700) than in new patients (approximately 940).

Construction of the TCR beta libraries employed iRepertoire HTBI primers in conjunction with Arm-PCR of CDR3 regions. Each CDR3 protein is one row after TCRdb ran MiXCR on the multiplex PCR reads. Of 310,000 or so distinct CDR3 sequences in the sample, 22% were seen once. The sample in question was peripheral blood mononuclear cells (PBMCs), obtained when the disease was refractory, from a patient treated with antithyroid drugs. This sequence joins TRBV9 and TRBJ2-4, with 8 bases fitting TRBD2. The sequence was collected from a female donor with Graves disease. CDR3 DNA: TGTGCCAGTAGCCAGGCGGGAGGAGCCAAAAACATTCAGTACTTC. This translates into CASSQAGGAKNIQYF.